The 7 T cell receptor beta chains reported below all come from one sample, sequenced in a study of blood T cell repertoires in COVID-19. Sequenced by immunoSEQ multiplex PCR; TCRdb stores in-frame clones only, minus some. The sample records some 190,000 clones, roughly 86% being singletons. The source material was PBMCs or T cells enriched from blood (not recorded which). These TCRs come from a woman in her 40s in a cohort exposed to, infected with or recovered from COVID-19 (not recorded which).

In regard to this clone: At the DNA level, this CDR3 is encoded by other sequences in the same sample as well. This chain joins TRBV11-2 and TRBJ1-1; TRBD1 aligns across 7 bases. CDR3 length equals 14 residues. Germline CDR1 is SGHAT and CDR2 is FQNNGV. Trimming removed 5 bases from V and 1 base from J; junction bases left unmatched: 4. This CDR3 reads CASSLSGGNTEAFF. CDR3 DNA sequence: TGTGCCAGCAGCCTATCAGGGGGGAACACTGAAGCTTTCTTT.

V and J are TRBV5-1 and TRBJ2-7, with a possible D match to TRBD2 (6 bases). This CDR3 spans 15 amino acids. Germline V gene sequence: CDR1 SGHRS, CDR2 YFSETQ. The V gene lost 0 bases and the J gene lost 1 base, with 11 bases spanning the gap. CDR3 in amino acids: CASSLELGGSYEQYF. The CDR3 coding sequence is TGCGCCAGCAGCTTGGAACTTGGGGGGTCCTACGAGCAGTACTTC.

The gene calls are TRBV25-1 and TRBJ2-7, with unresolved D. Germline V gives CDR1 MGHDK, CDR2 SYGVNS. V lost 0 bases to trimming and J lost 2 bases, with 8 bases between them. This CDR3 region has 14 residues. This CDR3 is CASSEYEYPYEQYF. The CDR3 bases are TGTGCCAGCAGTGAATACGAGTATCCCTACGAGCAGTACTTC.

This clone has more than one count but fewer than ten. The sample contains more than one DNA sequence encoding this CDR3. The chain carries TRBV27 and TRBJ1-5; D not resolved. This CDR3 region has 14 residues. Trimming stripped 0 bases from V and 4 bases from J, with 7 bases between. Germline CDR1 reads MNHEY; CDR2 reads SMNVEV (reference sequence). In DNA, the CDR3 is TGTGCCAGCAGTTTATCCCGGGTGAATCAGCCCCAGCATTTT. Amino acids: CASSLSRVNQPQHF.

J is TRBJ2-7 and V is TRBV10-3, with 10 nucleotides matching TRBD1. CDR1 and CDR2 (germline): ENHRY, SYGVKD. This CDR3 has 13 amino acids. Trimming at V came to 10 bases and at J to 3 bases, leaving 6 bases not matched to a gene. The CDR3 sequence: CATLGQGDYEQYF. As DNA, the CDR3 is TGTGCCACCCTAGGACAGGGGGACTACGAGCAGTACTTC.

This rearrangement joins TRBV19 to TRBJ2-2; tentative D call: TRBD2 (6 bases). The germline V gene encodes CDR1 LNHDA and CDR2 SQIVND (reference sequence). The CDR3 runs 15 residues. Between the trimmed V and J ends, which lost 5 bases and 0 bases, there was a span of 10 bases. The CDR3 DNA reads TGTGCCAGTAGTGGACGGGAGCCGAACACCGGGGAGCTGTTTTTT. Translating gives CASSGREPNTGELFF.

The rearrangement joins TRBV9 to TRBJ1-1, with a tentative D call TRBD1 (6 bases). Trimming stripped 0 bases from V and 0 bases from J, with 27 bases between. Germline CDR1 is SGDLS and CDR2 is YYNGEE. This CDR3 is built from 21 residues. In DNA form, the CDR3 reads TGTGCCAGCAGCGTAGGGTGGCAGGGGTCCACATTACCCACAATGAACACTGAAGCTTTCTTT. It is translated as CASSVGWQGSTLPTMNTEAFF.